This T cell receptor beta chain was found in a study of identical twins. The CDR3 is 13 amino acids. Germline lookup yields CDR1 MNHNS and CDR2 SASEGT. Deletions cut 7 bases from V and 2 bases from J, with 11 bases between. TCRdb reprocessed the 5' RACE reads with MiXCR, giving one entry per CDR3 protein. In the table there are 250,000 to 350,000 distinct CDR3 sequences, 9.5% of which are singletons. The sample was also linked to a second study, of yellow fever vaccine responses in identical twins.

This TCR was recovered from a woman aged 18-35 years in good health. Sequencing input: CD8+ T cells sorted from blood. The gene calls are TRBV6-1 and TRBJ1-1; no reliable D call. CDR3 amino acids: CASTLGVNTEAFF. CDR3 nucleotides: TGTGCCAGCACCCTTGGGGTAAACACTGAAGCTTTCTTT.